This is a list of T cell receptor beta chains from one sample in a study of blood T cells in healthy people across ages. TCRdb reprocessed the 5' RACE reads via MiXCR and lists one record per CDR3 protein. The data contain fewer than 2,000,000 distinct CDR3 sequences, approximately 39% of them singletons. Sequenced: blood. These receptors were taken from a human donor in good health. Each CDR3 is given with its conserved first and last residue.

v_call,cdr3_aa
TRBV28,CASSFTGQGPYGYTF
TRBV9,CASSVGAGDGYEQYF
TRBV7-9,CASSLQAAGNTIYF
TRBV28,CAGIRQGINNQPQHF
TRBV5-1,CASSLPGGSGTDTQYF
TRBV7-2,CASSLALSTPQETQYF
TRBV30,CAWSVPRRGSTPAFF
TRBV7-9,CASSLVLAGQFF
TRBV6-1,CASSDQDQLDTQYF
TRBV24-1,CATSETGEGYEQYF
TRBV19,CASSATGGDSPLHF
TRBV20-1,CSAPHSGGSYNEQFF
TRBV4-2,CASSQTGNGELFF
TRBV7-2,CASSLKGISFGYTF
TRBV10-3,CAISEQGAAQGYTF
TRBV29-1,CSVEPLAVSYNEQYF